This entry lists 6 T cell receptor beta chains sequenced from one sample in a study of blood T cell repertoires in COVID-19. Using immunoSEQ multiplex PCR, the repertoire was profiled, and TCRdb retains in-frame clones only, with some absent. The repertoire includes some 70,000 clones, roughly 84% of them detected once, and under 6% sits in the top ten. The sample was peripheral blood. These receptors were collected from a woman aged 55-69 years with acute or convalescent COVID-19.

This chain connects TRBV19 to TRBJ1-5, with 12 bases aligning to TRBD1. Germline values: CDR1 LNHDA, CDR2 SQIVND (reference sequence). This CDR3 is 15 amino acids long. V was clipped by 5 bases and J by 6 bases; unmatched bases: 5. CDR3 sequence: CASSYGTGGGQPQHF. As DNA, the CDR3 is TGTGCCAGTAGTTACGGGACAGGGGGCGGTCAGCCCCAGCATTTT.

The CDR3: CASSLVDRSGELFF. In DNA form, the CDR3 reads TGTGCCAGCAGCTTGGTGGACAGGTCCGGGGAGCTGTTTTTT. The chain carries TRBV5-4 and TRBJ2-2; 7 bases agree with TRBD1. Unmatched junction bases numbered 2, after V lost 0 bases and J lost 6 bases. The CDR3 is 14 amino acids. CDR1 and CDR2 (germline): SGHNT, YYREEE (reference sequence).

The chain couples TRBV14 to TRBJ2-3, with a weak D call TRBD1 (6 bases). Germline V gives CDR1 SGHDN, CDR2 FVKESK. There are 16 residues in the CDR3. V was clipped by 0 bases and J by 3 bases, with 13 bases between them. The CDR3 here is CASSQESGVHTDTQYF. The CDR3 region has the DNA TGTGCCAGCAGCCAAGAGTCAGGGGTGCATACAGATACGCAGTATTTT.

This clone is medium-sized by share. V and J are TRBV19 and TRBJ1-5; D ambiguous. CDR3 size: 16 residues. Germline CDR1 is LNHDA and CDR2 is SQIVND (reference sequence). V dropped 3 bases and J dropped 4 bases, with 16 bases sitting between them. The CDR3 bases are TGTGCCAGTAGTATTATATGGAGCTCCATTAATCAGCCCCAGCATTTT. It codes for CASSIIWSSINQPQHF.

The chain is built from TRBV19 and TRBJ2-3; D is ambiguous. The V gene's germline CDR1 is LNHDA and CDR2 SQIVND (reference sequence). Trimming removed 3 bases from V and 6 bases from J, with 19 bases in between. The CDR3 contains 16 residues. The DNA of the CDR3 is TGTGCCAGTAGTATGGATAGCACAAGCCCTGGGGATACGCAGTATTTT. Protein: CASSMDSTSPGDTQYF.

The chain has TRBV27 and TRBJ2-1, with D possibly matching TRBD2 (5 bases). Germline V gene lookup returns CDR1 MNHEY and CDR2 SMNVEV (reference sequence). CDR3 size: 13 residues. The CDR3 sequence: CGKRFPSYNEQFF. The CDR3 DNA reads TGTGGGAAGCGGTTCCCCTCCTACAATGAGCAGTTCTTC.